In its sample, the clone carrying this T cell receptor (beta chain) was seen a few times. Its antigen remains unidentified. The data were obtained in a study of T-cell reconstitution after alpha-beta-depleted transplantation in children. The CDR3 is 15 amino acids. V shed 7 bases and J shed 2 bases, with 16 bases lying between them. Germline CDR1 and CDR2: ENHRY and SYGVKD. Unique molecular identifiers were used to barcode this TCRbeta library. TCRdb reanalysed the PCR reads using MiXCR and keeps one entry per CDR3 protein. The sample has some 840,000 distinct CDR3 sequences; around 17% are singletons. General study findings and limits: Some patients owed their high day-60 TCRbeta diversity to surviving recipient T cells and thymic progenitors. After one year, T-cell counts and TCRbeta diversity mostly came from new T cells. Roughly two months post-transplant, alpha-beta T cells reportedly originated from several hundred graft clones that had expanded.

The chain recombines TRBV10-3 with TRBJ2-3, with D perhaps TRBD2 (6 bases). The source was PBMCs, mostly from graft donor cells, collected 360 days after TCRalphabeta/CD19-depleted stem cell transplant. This receptor was taken from a male patient under 18 who had a stem cell transplant for acute lymphoblastic leukemia, so the T cells may come from the graft donor. The CDR3 bases are TGTGCCATCAACGGTCCCTCGGGAGTCACAGATACGCAGTATTTT. Protein sequence: CAINGPSGVTDTQYF.